The rows below give T cell receptor beta chains drawn from one sample of a study of shared clonotypes between healthy human individuals. Sequencing used immunoSEQ multiplex PCR; TCRdb keeps in-frame clones, though not all of them. The sample consists of some 1 million clones, around 74% of them appearing once. The sample comprised memory CD4+ T cells sorted from blood. These receptors were collected from a young man in good health. The CDR3 runs from the conserved cysteine through the conserved F or W. The order of the fields is D gene, V gene, clone size, CDR3 length, J gene, CDR3 protein, CDR3 DNA. A D gene is named only where the DNA matches it firmly. For some rows the clone size is stated as once, few or many, or as a class when expanded; others skip it.

D: .; V: TRBV2; size: .; length: 15; J: TRBJ2-2; CDR3: CASSLGGWNTGELFF; DNA: TGTGCCAGCAGTTTGGGGGGTTGGAACACCGGGGAGCTGTTTTTT
D: TRBD1; V: TRBV7-9; size: .; length: 15; J: TRBJ1-1; CDR3: CASSFTTGTDTEAFF; DNA: TGTGCCAGCAGTTTTACAACCGGGACAGACACTGAAGCTTTCTTT
D: TRBD2; V: TRBV19; size: .; length: 16; J: TRBJ2-3; CDR3: CASSTFSGRPTDTQYF; DNA: TGTGCCAGTAGTACCTTTAGCGGGAGGCCCACAGATACGCAGTATTTT
D: .; V: TRBV10-3; size: few; length: 16; J: TRBJ1-1; CDR3: CAISESKGGWNTEAFF; DNA: TGTGCCATCAGTGAGTCGAAGGGGGGGTGGAACACTGAAGCTTTCTTT
D: .; V: TRBV7-2; size: .; length: 13; J: TRBJ2-6; CDR3: CASSFLEANVLTF; DNA: TGTGCCAGCAGCTTTTTGGAGGCCAACGTCCTGACTTTC
D: .; V: TRBV5-1; size: .; length: 13; J: TRBJ2-3; CDR3: CASSLKSTDTQYF; DNA: TGCGCCAGCAGCCTGAAGAGCACAGATACGCAGTATTTT
D: .; V: TRBV5-3; size: few; length: 13; J: TRBJ1-2; CDR3: CARSLGGTDGYTF; DNA: TGTGCCAGAAGCTTAGGGGGAACCGATGGCTACACCTTC
D: TRBD2; V: TRBV6-6; size: .; length: 14; J: TRBJ2-7; CDR3: CASSLRGGSYEQYF; DNA: TGTGCCAGCAGTTTACGGGGGGGGTCCTACGAGCAGTACTTC
D: .; V: TRBV6-5; size: .; length: 14; J: TRBJ2-7; CDR3: CASSYGSSSYEQYF; DNA: TGTGCCAGCAGTTATGGGAGTTCGTCCTACGAGCAGTACTTC
D: .; V: TRBV2; size: .; length: 15; J: TRBJ1-5; CDR3: CASMLLGRAGQPQHF; DNA: TGTGCCAGCATGTTGCTGGGCAGGGCCGGTCAGCCCCAGCATTTT
D: TRBD1; V: TRBV2; size: few; length: 15; J: TRBJ2-3; CDR3: CASSPGQGKTDTQYF; DNA: TGTGCCAGCAGCCCGGGACAGGGGAAGACAGATACGCAGTATTTT
D: TRBD2; V: TRBV7-2; size: .; length: 16; J: TRBJ2-3; CDR3: CASSGRSSGRFDTQYF; DNA: TGTGCCAGCAGCGGTCGATCTAGCGGGAGGTTTGATACGCAGTATTTT
D: .; V: TRBV5-1; size: .; length: 16; J: TRBJ1-6; CDR3: CASSLSGASYNSPLHF; DNA: TGCGCCAGCAGCTTGTCAGGGGCCTCCTATAATTCACCCCTCCACTTT
D: .; V: TRBV28; size: .; length: 14; J: TRBJ1-4; CDR3: CASSLGQGGKKGFF; DNA: TGTGCCAGCAGTTTAGGGCAGGGCGGAAAAAAAGGGTTTTTT
D: .; V: TRBV19; size: once; length: 14; J: TRBJ1-1; CDR3: CASSTSKGHVEAFF; DNA: TGTGCCAGTAGTACTAGTAAGGGTCATGTTGAAGCTTTCTTT
D: .; V: TRBV30; size: .; length: 13; J: TRBJ2-1; CDR3: CAWSVPGRNEQFF; DNA: TGTGCCTGGAGTGTACCGGGGCGGAATGAGCAGTTCTTC
D: .; V: TRBV18; size: few; length: 16; J: TRBJ2-2; CDR3: CASSPPTGQVAGELFF; DNA: TGTGCCAGCTCACCACCTACGGGGCAAGTCGCCGGGGAGCTGTTTTTT
D: .; V: TRBV2; size: few; length: 11; J: TRBJ1-2; CDR3: CASTEGRGYTF; DNA: TGTGCCAGCACAGAGGGCCGGGGCTACACCTTC
D: .; V: TRBV27; size: .; length: 16; J: TRBJ1-4; CDR3: CASSYQREGDGEKLFF; DNA: TGTGCCAGCAGTTATCAGAGAGAGGGGGACGGGGAAAAACTGTTTTTT
D: .; V: TRBV10-3; size: .; length: 14; J: TRBJ2-5; CDR3: CAVSPGRLQETQYF; DNA: TGTGCCGTCAGTCCGGGACGCCTCCAAGAGACCCAGTACTTC
D: TRBD2; V: TRBV5-1; size: .; length: 15; J: TRBJ2-5; CDR3: CASRSSGAYQETQYF; DNA: TGCGCCAGCAGGTCTAGCGGTGCGTACCAAGAGACCCAGTACTTC
D: .; V: TRBV18; size: few; length: 13; J: TRBJ1-5; CDR3: CASSPSEGQPQHF; DNA: TGTGCCAGCTCACCGTCAGAGGGGCAGCCCCAGCATTTT
D: TRBD1; V: TRBV28; size: .; length: 12; J: TRBJ1-2; CDR3: CASSRDRVGYTF; DNA: TGTGCCAGCAGCCGTGACAGGGTAGGCTACACCTTC
D: TRBD1; V: TRBV10-3; size: .; length: 16; J: TRBJ2-3; CDR3: CAISGLGTGITDTQYF; DNA: TGTGCCATCAGTGGGTTAGGGACAGGGATCACAGATACGCAGTATTTT
D: .; V: TRBV4-1; size: few; length: 14; J: TRBJ2-7; CDR3: CASSQGPTSYEQYF; DNA: TGCGCCAGCAGCCAGGGCCCTACTTCCTACGAGCAGTACTTC
D: TRBD1; V: TRBV2; size: .; length: 15; J: TRBJ2-3; CDR3: CASSGSGQLTGTQYF; DNA: TGTGCCAGCAGTGGGTCGGGACAGCTCACAGGTACGCAGTATTTT
D: TRBD2; V: TRBV4-2; size: .; length: 19; J: TRBJ2-5; CDR3: CASSQSPSGGAIKQETQYF; DNA: TGTGCCAGCAGCCAATCTCCTAGCGGGGGGGCCATAAAGCAAGAGACCCAGTACTTC
D: .; V: TRBV2; size: .; length: 13; J: TRBJ2-2; CDR3: CATWDGYTGELFF; DNA: TGTGCCACGTGGGACGGCTACACCGGGGAGCTGTTTTTT
D: TRBD1; V: TRBV5-4; size: .; length: 15; J: TRBJ1-4; CDR3: CASSPGDRGNEKLFF; DNA: TGTGCCAGCAGCCCGGGTGACAGGGGAAATGAAAAACTGTTTTTT
D: .; V: TRBV5-6; size: .; length: 19; J: TRBJ2-1; CDR3: CASRVGFGGTLPFYNEQFF; DNA: TGTGCCAGCAGGGTGGGGTTTGGGGGTACGCTTCCGTTTTACAATGAGCAGTTCTTC
D: .; V: TRBV28; size: .; length: 13; J: TRBJ2-7; CDR3: CASSARSYYEQYF; DNA: TGTGCCAGCAGTGCCAGGAGTTACTACGAGCAGTACTTC
D: TRBD2; V: TRBV7-2; size: .; length: 13; J: TRBJ2-3; CDR3: CASSPGGIDTQYF; DNA: TGTGCCAGCAGCCCGGGGGGGATAGATACGCAGTATTTT
D: TRBD1; V: TRBV6-6; size: .; length: 14; J: TRBJ1-5; CDR3: CASTETGDIQPQHF; DNA: TGTGCCAGCACCGAAACAGGGGATATCCAGCCCCAGCATTTT
D: .; V: TRBV19; size: .; length: 13; J: TRBJ2-1; CDR3: CASSITGWSEQFF; DNA: TGTGCCAGTAGTATTACAGGGTGGAGTGAGCAGTTCTTC
D: .; V: TRBV5-5; size: .; length: 17; J: TRBJ1-2; CDR3: CASSLGRVKESNYGYTF; DNA: TGTGCCAGCAGCTTGGGTCGAGTCAAAGAGTCTAACTATGGCTACACCTTC
D: .; V: TRBV5-4; size: .; length: 14; J: TRBJ2-7; CDR3: CASSLGRGVYEQYF; DNA: TGTGCCAGCAGCTTGGGGAGGGGAGTCTACGAGCAGTACTTC
D: TRBD1; V: TRBV4-3; size: .; length: 14; J: TRBJ2-5; CDR3: CASSQETGQETQYF; DNA: TGCGCCAGCAGCCAAGAGACAGGGCAAGAGACCCAGTACTTC
D: .; V: TRBV27; size: .; length: 14; J: TRBJ1-2; CDR3: CASSLYREGYGYTF; DNA: TGTGCCAGCAGTTTGTACAGGGAGGGCTATGGCTACACCTTC
D: .; V: TRBV7-2; size: .; length: 15; J: TRBJ1-5; CDR3: CASSPRALREQPQHF; DNA: TGTGCCAGCAGCCCCCGGGCCCTCCGGGAACAGCCCCAGCATTTT
D: .; V: TRBV5-1; size: .; length: 15; J: TRBJ1-6; CDR3: CASGTGSSYNSPLHF; DNA: TGCGCCAGCGGTACAGGGAGCTCCTATAATTCACCCCTCCACTTT
D: TRBD2; V: TRBV7-3; size: .; length: 14; J: TRBJ2-2; CDR3: CASSSGTITGELFF; DNA: TGTGCCAGCAGCTCGGGGACTATAACCGGGGAGCTGTTTTTT
D: .; V: TRBV7-2; size: .; length: 16; J: TRBJ1-3; CDR3: CASSLGRRLSGNTIYF; DNA: TGTGCCAGCAGCTTAGGACGGAGACTCTCTGGAAACACCATATATTTT
D: .; V: TRBV27; size: .; length: 18; J: TRBJ1-6; CDR3: CASSLYYGSVLYNSPLHF; DNA: TGTGCCAGCAGTTTATATTACGGATCGGTACTCTATAATTCACCCCTCCACTTT
D: .; V: TRBV5-1; size: .; length: 13; J: TRBJ2-7; CDR3: CASSLDRTYEQYF; DNA: TGCGCCAGCAGTCTCGACAGAACCTACGAGCAGTACTTC
D: .; V: TRBV20-1; size: .; length: 11; J: TRBJ2-5; CDR3: CSALTGETQYF; DNA: TGCAGTGCTCTCACGGGGGAGACCCAGTACTTC
D: TRBD2; V: TRBV18; size: .; length: 19; J: TRBJ2-3; CDR3: CASSPWGLAGRTSTDTQYF; DNA: TGTGCCAGCTCACCGTGGGGACTAGCGGGCCGGACTAGCACAGATACGCAGTATTTT
D: .; V: TRBV4-3; size: few; length: 16; J: TRBJ2-5; CDR3: CASSQGAGGMPETQYF; DNA: TGCGCCAGCAGCCAAGGAGCAGGAGGGATGCCAGAGACCCAGTACTTC
D: TRBD1; V: TRBV19; size: .; length: 14; J: TRBJ1-6; CDR3: CASSGQGSNSPLHF; DNA: TGTGCCAGTAGTGGACAGGGGAGTAATTCACCCCTCCACTTT
D: .; V: TRBV7-7; size: .; length: 13; J: TRBJ2-7; CDR3: CASSAGQSYEQYF; DNA: TGTGCTAGCAGCGCGGGACAGTCCTACGAGCAGTACTTC
D: TRBD1; V: TRBV30; size: .; length: 14; J: TRBJ2-3; CDR3: CAWSTQGGTDTQYF; DNA: TGTGCCTGGAGTACACAGGGGGGCACAGATACGCAGTATTTT
D: TRBD1; V: TRBV10-2; size: .; length: 15; J: TRBJ2-1; CDR3: CASSDQDRAYNEQFF; DNA: TGCGCCAGCAGTGATCAGGACAGGGCCTACAATGAGCAGTTCTTC
D: .; V: TRBV9; size: .; length: 16; J: TRBJ2-2; CDR3: CASSIGPTGNTGELFF; DNA: TGTGCCAGCAGCATCGGACCGACAGGAAACACCGGGGAGCTGTTTTTT